This is a list of T cell receptor beta chains from one sample in a study of T cells in tuberculosis. The protocol was immunoSEQ multiplex PCR, while the TCRdb copy is restricted to in-frame clones and leaves out a portion. The table shows tens of thousands of clones, with approximately 91% occurring only once. The specimen sequenced was CD1b-GMM tetramer-negative cells sorted from PBMCs. The source is an adult woman with latent tuberculosis. The CDR3 runs from the conserved cysteine through the conserved F or W. The D gene is left open where the match is weak. The size field is filled for only some rows; it gives once, few, many or a size class.

>TRBV7-2|TRBD1|TRBJ1-3|NA
TGTGCCAGCAGCGTCGAACCCGGACAGGGCTTCTCTGGAAACACCATATATTTT
CASSVEPGQGFSGNTIYF
>TRBV7-2|TRBD2|TRBJ2-3|NA
TGTGCCAGCAGCTTCCCTCCAGGGCGGGAGACAGATACGCAGTATTTT
CASSFPPGRETDTQYF
>TRBV20-1|TRBD1|TRBJ2-7|NA
TGCAGTGCTTCAACGCCCCTCGACAGGGCTTTC
CSASTPLDRAF
>TRBV7-2|NA|TRBJ1-1|NA
TGTGCCAGCAGCTTAGGGGGGCGTCTGACCGATAGAATGAACACTGAAGCTTTCTTT
CASSLGGRLTDRMNTEAFF
>TRBV4-1|NA|TRBJ2-5|NA
TGCGCCAGCAGCCAGCATTCTATTATTCGGGAGACCCAGTACTTC
CASSQHSIIRETQYF
>TRBV23-1|NA|TRBJ1-2|NA
TGCGCCAGCAGTCAACCCCCTCGGGGGTTGGACTATGGCTACACCTTC
CASSQPPRGLDYGYTF
>TRBV5-4|NA|TRBJ2-1|NA
TGTGCCAGCAGCTTGCACAGATCCCAAGTTGAGCAGTTCTTC
CASSLHRSQVEQFF
>TRBV5-8|TRBD2|TRBJ2-1|NA
TGTGCCAGCAGCCGCTCATGGGGGGGCAATGAGCAGTTCTTC
CASSRSWGGNEQFF
>TRBV10-2|NA|TRBJ2-2|NA
TGCGCCAGCAGATATAGTGCCGGGGAGCTGTTTTTT
CASRYSAGELFF
>TRBV28|NA|TRBJ1-3|NA
TGTGCCAGCAGCCCACCTACCTTATATGACTCGCCAGCGGGAAACACCATATATTTT
CASSPPTLYDSPAGNTIYF
>TRBV14|NA|TRBJ2-7|NA
TGTGCCAGCAGCCAAGGGCTAGTCCCCGAGCAGTACTTC
CASSQGLVPEQYF
>TRBV7-6|TRBD1|TRBJ2-7|NA
TGTGCCAGCAAACAAGGACAGGGAACCTACGAGCAGTACTTC
CASKQGQGTYEQYF
>TRBV5-4|NA|TRBJ2-3|NA
TGTGCCAGCAGCTTGACATCAGATACGCAGTATTTT
CASSLTSDTQYF
>TRBV30|NA|TRBJ2-7|NA
TGTGCCTGGGGGGGGTTGTCTCGGCAGTACTTC
CAWGGLSRQYF
>TRBV6-1|NA|TRBJ1-5|NA
TGTGCCAGCAGTGAAGAACAGGCAGTCAATCAGCCCCAGCATTTT
CASSEEQAVNQPQHF
>TRBV19|TRBD1|TRBJ1-1|NA
TGTGCCAGTAGTGGCCGGGACAGGGCACTTATGGCTTTCTTT
CASSGRDRALMAFF
>TRBV6-1|NA|TRBJ2-5|NA
TGTGCCAGCAGTGAAGGTGGGGCCGAAGAGACCCAGTACTTC
CASSEGGAEETQYF
>TRBV6-5|NA|TRBJ1-1|NA
TGTGCCAGCAATTTAAAGGGGAGGACTGAAGCTTTCTTT
CASNLKGRTEAFF
>TRBV29-1|NA|TRBJ1-2|NA
TGCAGCGTTAACCCCAGGGGCGATTACTATGGCTACACCTTC
CSVNPRGDYYGYTF
>TRBV6-5|TRBD1|TRBJ1-3|NA
TGTGCCAGCAGGGGGACAGGGGCCCCTGGAAACACCATATATTTT
CASRGTGAPGNTIYF
>TRBV9|NA|TRBJ2-5|NA
TGTGCCAGCAGCGTAGGGGCTTCCTTGTACCAAGAGACCCAGTACTTC
CASSVGASLYQETQYF
>TRBV7-2|NA|TRBJ1-1|NA
TGTGCCAGCAGCTTCGGGGTGGGGAACACTGAAGCTTTCTTT
CASSFGVGNTEAFF
>TRBV30|NA|TRBJ1-5|NA
TGTGCCTGGAGTGCACAGGGTTCGGGGAATCAGCCCCAGCATTTT
CAWSAQGSGNQPQHF
>TRBV27|NA|TRBJ1-6|once
TGTGCCAGCAGTTTACTCACGGGTGACGCCTATAATTCACCCCTCCACTTT
CASSLLTGDAYNSPLHF
>TRBV25-1|NA|TRBJ1-3|once
TGTGCCAGCAGTGATAGAAGGGGTGGAAACACCATATATTTT
CASSDRRGGNTIYF
>TRBV28|TRBD1|TRBJ1-2|NA
TGTGCCAGCACGGACAGGGTGGATGGCTACACCTTC
CASTDRVDGYTF
>TRBV19|NA|TRBJ2-7|NA
TGTGCCAGTAGTATCCGGACAGCCTACGAGCAGTACTTC
CASSIRTAYEQYF
>TRBV2|NA|TRBJ1-3|few
TGTGCCAGCACCCCCACGTGGACAGAAGGAAACACCATATATTTT
CASTPTWTEGNTIYF
>TRBV30|NA|TRBJ1-1|NA
TGTGCCTGGAGTGTACCTCCGCGAATGAACACTGAAGCTTTCTTT
CAWSVPPRMNTEAFF
>TRBV27|NA|TRBJ2-3|NA
TGTGCCAGCAGTTTATCGACTGGGGGGGCTTACACAGATACGCAGTATTTT
CASSLSTGGAYTDTQYF
>TRBV5-1|TRBD1|TRBJ1-2|few
TGCGCCAGCAGCCCCAGGACAGGTCTACCGGGGGGCTACACCTTC
CASSPRTGLPGGYTF
>TRBV6-5|NA|TRBJ1-2|NA
TGTGCCAGCAGTTACGGAGCCCTCTACACCTTC
CASSYGALYTF
>TRBV6-5|TRBD2|TRBJ2-3|NA
TGTGCCAGCAGTTACCGACTAGCGGGGTCCACAGATACGCAGTATTTT
CASSYRLAGSTDTQYF
>TRBV25-1|NA|TRBJ1-1|NA
TGTGCCAGCAGTGGACCGGGACAAGAATTT
CASSGPGQEF
>TRBV6-1|NA|TRBJ2-7|NA
TGTGCCAGCAGTTATTTGCCCACCGGCGAGCAGTACTTC
CASSYLPTGEQYF
>TRBV18|TRBD1|TRBJ1-6|NA
TGTGCCAGCTCCCAGGGACAGGGGAATTCACCCCTCCACTTT
CASSQGQGNSPLHF
>TRBV7-8|TRBD2|TRBJ2-3|NA
TGTGCCAGCAGCGCGCTACTAGCGCGCGTCGATACGCAGTATTTT
CASSALLARVDTQYF
>TRBV9|TRBD1|TRBJ1-3|NA
TGTGCCAGCAGCCCCAGGGGGGTTAGGTGGAACACCATATATTTT
CASSPRGVRWNTIYF
>TRBV10-2|TRBD2|TRBJ2-5|NA
TGCGCCAGCAGTGAGCCCGAAGGTCTAGCGGGGGCGGAGACCCAGTACTTC
CASSEPEGLAGAETQYF
>TRBV11-2|TRBD1|TRBJ1-2|NA
TGTGCCAGCAGCTCAAGCCTGGGACAGAACTATGGCTACACCTTC
CASSSSLGQNYGYTF
>TRBV4-1|NA|TRBJ2-1|NA
TGCGCCAGCAGCCAGGAGATAGCGGCTTACACCAATGAGCAGTTCTTC
CASSQEIAAYTNEQFF
>TRBV7-3|TRBD1|TRBJ1-2|NA
TGTGCCAGCAGCCGAACCGGGACAGGGGGCGTCCCCGGCTATGGCTACACCTTC
CASSRTGTGGVPGYGYTF
>TRBV12-5|TRBD1|TRBJ1-2|NA
TGTGCTAGTGTCATCGACCGGGACAGAAATTATGGCTACACCTTC
CASVIDRDRNYGYTF
>TRBV19|NA|TRBJ2-3|NA
TGTGCCAGTAGTATCACAGGTTTTACAGATACGCAGTATTTT
CASSITGFTDTQYF
>TRBV19|TRBD1|TRBJ1-2|NA
TGTGCCAGTTCATACCTTGACAGGGGTGGCTACACCTTC
CASSYLDRGGYTF
>TRBV9|NA|TRBJ2-5|NA
TGTGCCAGCAGCGTCGCCGGGGGACAAGAGACCCAGTACTTC
CASSVAGGQETQYF
>TRBV10-2|NA|TRBJ2-5|NA
TGCGCCAGCAGTGACAGAGAGACCCAGTACTTC
CASSDRETQYF
>TRBV29-1|TRBD1|TRBJ2-3|NA
TGCAGCGTCCCCGACAGGGGGCTGACAGATACGCAGTATTTT
CSVPDRGLTDTQYF
>TRBV7-9|NA|TRBJ2-2|NA
TGTGCCAGCAGCCAGGACAGGAACACCGGGGAGCTGTTTTTT
CASSQDRNTGELFF